Presented here are 14 T cell receptor beta chains from one specimen sequenced in a study of T cell changes during pregnancy in multiple sclerosis (dated by TCRdb to about 2019). Libraries were prepared through the immunoSEQ multiplex PCR assay. This immuneACCESS table, as held by TCRdb, lists in-frame sequences with V and J called but not all clones. Of the missing ones, under half trace to an unresolved V gene in checked studies; the others have no known cause. This sample gives about 67,000 clones in total; approximately 89% of them show up just once. Approximately 1.4% of the sample comes from the top ten. The sequenced sample was peripheral blood, obtained in the second trimester of pregnancy. The receptors derive from a female donor with multiple sclerosis, enrolled in a pregnancy study.

V and J are TRBV9 and TRBJ2-1; D gene uncertain. Germline lookup yields CDR1 SGDLS and CDR2 YYNGEE. This CDR3 comprises 13 residues. V was clipped by 2 bases and J by 5 bases, with 8 bases between them. As DNA, the CDR3 is TGTGCCAGCAGCGTTTCGGAGAACAATGAGCAGTTCTTC. Protein sequence: CASSVSENNEQFF.

The table lists this clone with a count of one. The chain is built from TRBV5-1 and TRBJ1-1; 8 nucleotides agree with TRBD1. Germline CDR1 is SGHRS and CDR2 is YFSETQ. The V and J ends lost 4 bases and 2 bases, in that order; junction bases with no gene match: 7. CDR3 length equals 15 residues. The CDR3 reads CASSTGGQVNTEAFF. In DNA, the CDR3 is TGCGCCAGCAGCACGGGGGGACAGGTTAACACTGAAGCTTTCTTT.

V usage is TRBV18 and J usage is TRBJ2-7; 14 bases fit TRBD2. Germline trimming cut 0 bases from V and 2 bases from J; bases unmatched to any gene: 3. CDR3 length: 17 amino acids. Germline V gene data show CDR1 as KGHSH and CDR2 as LQKENI. The CDR3 region is CASSPPATSGRAYEQYF. DNA of the CDR3: TGTGCCAGCTCACCACCGGCGACTAGCGGGAGGGCCTACGAGCAGTACTTC.

The genes are TRBV9 and TRBJ1-2, with D possibly matching TRBD1 (5 bases). There are 13 residues in the CDR3. CDR1 is SGDLS, CDR2 YYNGEE, per germline. The V and J ends lost 8 bases and 7 bases respectively, with 18 bases between them. Here the CDR3 reads CASRGGAILGYTF. In nucleotides, the CDR3 is TGTGCCAGTCGGGGAGGGGCGATACTTGGCTACACCTTC.

The gene calls are TRBV19 and TRBJ2-7, with TRBD1 as a possible D gene (5 bases). Trimming left V 3 bases short and J 4 bases short, with 16 bases between. CDR3 length: 15 amino acids. The V gene's germline CDR1 is LNHDA and CDR2 SQIVND (reference sequence). The CDR3 is CASSMPGKGPYEQYF. For the CDR3, the DNA is TGTGCCAGTAGTATGCCAGGGAAAGGTCCTTACGAGCAGTACTTC. Based on the CDR3 plus reference TRBV19 and TRBJ2-7, the full variable domain is DGGITQSPKYLFRKEGQNVTLSCEQNLNHDAMYWYRQDPGQGLRLIYYSQIVNDFQKGDIAEGYSVSREKKESFPLTVTSAQKNPTAFYLCASSMPGKGPYEQYFGPGTRLTVT.

V is TRBV5-6 and J is TRBJ2-1; TRBD1 matches 10 bases. The CDR3 totals 15 residues. The germline V gene has CDR1 SGHDT and CDR2 YYEEEE. With 5 bases clipped from V and 9 bases from J, the junction kept 11 bases outside the gene matches. CDR3 amino acids: CASRLRDRGTTEQFF. For the CDR3, the DNA is TGTGCCAGCAGACTACGGGACAGGGGTACAACTGAGCAGTTCTTC.

This clone was counted a single time. This sequence joins TRBV7-9 and TRBJ2-5; D perhaps matches TRBD1 (5 bases). Germline CDR1 reads SEHNR; CDR2 reads FQNEAQ (reference sequence). The CDR3 covers 14 residues. V was cut by 5 bases and J by 2 bases, with 12 bases left in between. This CDR3 is CASSPFKGQETQYF. The CDR3 nucleotides are TGTGCCAGCAGCCCCTTCAAGGGGCAAGAGACCCAGTACTTC.

The genes are TRBV11-2 and TRBJ1-1, with 8 bases lining up with TRBD1. Germline CDR1 is SGHAT and CDR2 is FQNNGV. V gave up 1 base and J gave up 12 bases; unmatched junction bases: 7. The CDR3 contains 13 residues. CDR3 sequence reads: CASSLVTGGVSFF. The DNA for the CDR3 is TGTGCCAGCAGCTTAGTAACAGGGGGGGTTTCTTTCTTT.

The V and J genes are TRBV2 and TRBJ2-2, with D unclear. Per the germline V gene, CDR1 is SNHLY and CDR2 is FYNNEI. The ends were cut back, 6 bases at V and 4 bases at J, with 15 bases in the middle. The CDR3 is 15 residues long. CDR3 nucleotide sequence: TGTGCCAGCAGCGTAAAAGCAATACCCACCGGGGAGCTGTTTTTT. It is translated as CASSVKAIPTGELFF.

The J gene is TRBJ2-7, the V gene TRBV5-8; the D is unclear. The V end lost 0 bases, the J end lost 2 bases, and 9 bases lay between the germline ends. Germline V lookup: CDR1 SGHTS, CDR2 YDEGEE. The CDR3 has 14 residues. DNA of the CDR3: TGTGCCAGCAGCTTGGGACAAATTCCCTACGAGCAGTACTTC. This translates into CASSLGQIPYEQYF.

This clone was observed a few times. The chain has TRBV19 and TRBJ1-1; D is undetermined. V was pared by 9 bases and J by 5 bases, with 13 bases between. Germline CDR1 is LNHDA and CDR2 is SQIVND (reference sequence). The CDR3 is 12 amino acids. The CDR3 DNA is TGTGCCAGCGGGAGGTTTGTGACTGAAGCTTTCTTT. Its protein is CASGRFVTEAFF.

The J gene is TRBJ2-1, the V gene TRBV2; 11 positions match TRBD2. CDR3 size: 16 residues. The trim removed 10 bases at V and 0 bases at J, leaving 8 bases unmatched. From germline, CDR1 is SNHLY and CDR2 FYNNEI. CDR3 sequence (DNA): TGTGCCACCATGGGACTAGCGGTGAGCTCCTACAATGAGCAGTTCTTC. It specifies CATMGLAVSSYNEQFF.

The chain is built from TRBV30 and TRBJ2-7; 10 nucleotides align to TRBD1. CDR1 is GTSNPN and CDR2 is SVGIG in the germline V gene (reference sequence). The CDR3 runs to 16 residues. V was pared by 0 bases and J by 2 bases, with 7 bases of the junction left unmatched. Here the CDR3 DNA reads TGTGCCTGGAGTGTATGGGGACAGGGGAACGCCTACGAGCAGTACTTC. It specifies CAWSVWGQGNAYEQYF. The whole variable domain, remainder taken from reference TRBV30 and TRBJ2-7, is SQTIHQWPATLVQPVGSPLSLECTVEGTSNPNLYWYRQAAGRGLQLLFYSVGIGQISSEVPQNLSASRPQDRQFILSSKKLLLSDSGFYLCAWSVWGQGNAYEQYFGPGTRLTVT.

The gene calls are TRBV7-9 and TRBJ1-1, with D possibly TRBD1 on 5 matching bases. V was clipped by 4 bases and J by 4 bases, with 13 bases between them. CDR1 and CDR2 (germline): SEHNR, FQNEAQ (reference sequence). The CDR3 has 14 residues. The CDR3 DNA is TGTGCCAGCAGCTCCCAGGGAATTAGCACTGAAGCTTTCTTT. Amino acid sequence: CASSSQGISTEAFF.